Below, 15 T cell receptor beta chains from the same sample are listed, as sequenced in a study of blood T cell repertoires in COVID-19. Sequencing used immunoSEQ multiplex PCR; TCRdb keeps in-frame clones, though not all of them. This repertoire shows more than 150,000 clones, 82% found once; its top ten account for roughly 12%. Source material: PBMCs or T cells enriched from blood (not recorded which). Receptor source: a man between 35 and 55 years old who had recovered from COVID-19.

The V call is TRBV7-2, the J call TRBJ1-1; 7 positions match TRBD1. Germline V gene sequence: CDR1 SGHTA, CDR2 FQGNSA. The CDR3 loop spans 16 amino acids. Germline trimming cut 4 bases from V and 1 base from J; bases unmatched to any gene: 9. The CDR3 DNA is TGTGCCAGCAGCTCCTCCTTACAGGGGTCGAACACTGAAGCTTTCTTT. It is translated as CASSSSLQGSNTEAFF. The whole variable domain, remainder taken from reference TRBV7-2 and TRBJ1-1, is GAGVSQSPSNKVTEKGKDVELRCDPISGHTALYWYRQSLGQGLEFLIYFQGNSAPDKSGLPSDRFSAERTGGSVSTLTIQRTQQEDSAVYLCASSSSLQGSNTEAFFGQGTRLTVV.

The gene calls are TRBV30 and TRBJ2-5; D is unclear. Germline lookup yields CDR1 GTSNPN and CDR2 SVGIG (reference sequence). Trimming left V 1 base short and J 5 bases short, with 8 bases between. This CDR3 region has 12 residues. CDR3 sequence: CAWSGYGETQYF. The CDR3 bases are TGTGCCTGGAGTGGATACGGGGAGACCCAGTACTTC.

This rearrangement joins TRBV10-3 to TRBJ1-2, with 10 bases identical to TRBD1. Looked up from germline, CDR1 is ENHRY and CDR2 is SYGVKD. Trimming at V came to 0 bases and at J to 4 bases, leaving 2 bases not matched to a gene. The CDR3 contains 15 residues. The CDR3 region is CAISESRDRGYGYTF. The CDR3 nucleotides read TGTGCCATCAGTGAGTCTCGGGACAGGGGCTATGGCTACACCTTC.

The V call is TRBV4-1, the J call TRBJ2-1; 7 bases are a match to TRBD1. The CDR3 spans 15 residues. The V gene end was trimmed by 3 bases and the J gene end by 5 bases; junction bases not matched to a gene: 7. The germline gives CDR1 MGHRA, CDR2 YSYEKL. In DNA, the CDR3 is TGCGCCAGCAGCCAGACGGGACAGTGGGACAATGAGCAGTTCTTC. It yields the protein CASSQTGQWDNEQFF.

The V and J genes are TRBV11-2 and TRBJ2-5, with TRBD2 matching 12 bases. CDR3 size: 15 residues. Germline-derived CDR1 and CDR2 are SGHAT and FQNNGV. With V trimmed by 6 bases and J by 4 bases, 6 bases remained unmatched. This CDR3 reads CASRSGLAGRETQYF. CDR3 bases: TGTGCCAGCAGATCCGGACTAGCGGGACGAGAGACCCAGTACTTC. The full variable domain, in which reference TRBV11-2 and TRBJ2-5 provide the parts outside the CDR3, is EAGVAQSPRYKIIEKRQSVAFWCNPISGHATLYWYQQILGQGPKLLIQFQNNGVVDDSQLPKDRFSAERLKGVDSTLKIQPAKLEDSAVYLCASRSGLAGRETQYFGPGTRLLVL.

V usage is TRBV7-8 and J usage is TRBJ2-7; D gene uncertain. The CDR3 is 14 amino acids. V lost 3 bases to trimming and J lost 3 bases, with 12 bases between them. The germline gives CDR1 SGHVS, CDR2 FQNEAQ. DNA for the CDR3: TGTGCCAGCAGCTTTCTCACCGGTAGCTACGAGCAGTACTTC. As protein: CASSFLTGSYEQYF. Full variable domain (missing parts from reference TRBV7-8 and TRBJ2-7): GAGVSQSPRYKVAKRGQDVALRCDPISGHVSLFWYQQALGQGPEFLTYFQNEAQLDKSGLPSDRFFAERPEGSVSTLKIQRTQQEDSAVYLCASSFLTGSYEQYFGPGTRLTVT.

The V call is TRBV25-1, the J call TRBJ2-7, with D maybe TRBD1 (5 bases). Germline V gene lookup returns CDR1 MGHDK and CDR2 SYGVNS. The CDR3 is made up of 15 amino acids. The germline V and J ends were trimmed by 4 bases and 2 bases, with 15 bases remaining between them. The CDR3 nucleotides are TGTGCCAGCAGTGCTAGGACATTTTCAACCTACGAGCAGTACTTC. Amino acids: CASSARTFSTYEQYF.

The genes are TRBV12-3 or TRBV12-4 and TRBJ1-2; 7 bases match TRBD1. The ends lost 6 bases at V and 8 bases at J; junction bases unmatched: 3. CDR3 length: 11 amino acids. CDR3 DNA sequence: TGTGCCAGCAGCGGGACAGAGGGCTACACCTTC. Translation gives CASSGTEGYTF.

The chain couples TRBV7-2 to TRBJ1-6; D is unclear. V gave up 1 base and J gave up 7 bases, with 11 bases separating them. The CDR3 runs to 15 residues. Germline CDR1 and CDR2: SGHTA and FQGNSA. CDR3 sequence (DNA): TGTGCCAGCAGCTTAGAAGGCGGTCGAAATTCACCCCTCCACTTT. Protein product: CASSLEGGRNSPLHF.

The chain combines TRBV25-1 with TRBJ1-6; 10 nucleotides align to TRBD1. The CDR3 consists of 16 residues. Germline CDR1 and CDR2: MGHDK and SYGVNS. The junction had 7 bases not matched to a gene; V was cut back by 3 bases and J by 8 bases. The CDR3 DNA reads TGTGCCAGCAGTGATCGAGACAGGGGGCGGGATTCACCCCTCCACTTT. Protein product: CASSDRDRGRDSPLHF.

The chain carries TRBV29-1 and TRBJ2-7, with D perhaps matching TRBD1 (5 bases). The CDR3 runs to 13 residues. V shed 4 bases and J shed 3 bases, with 13 bases lying between them. Germline V lookup: CDR1 SQVTM, CDR2 ANQGSEA. The CDR3 sequence is CSVGLAGYYEQYF. CDR3 sequence (DNA): TGCAGCGTTGGACTGGCAGGGTACTACGAGCAGTACTTC.

This rearrangement joins TRBV27 to TRBJ2-4; 10 bases are shared with TRBD2. V was clipped by 5 bases and J by 0 bases; unmatched bases: 10. CDR1 and CDR2 (germline): MNHEY, SMNVEV (reference sequence). The CDR3 length is 18 residues. CDR3 nucleotide sequence: TGTGCCAGCAGTCCCCTCCCACTAGCGGGATTAGCCAAAAACATTCAGTACTTC. It yields the protein CASSPLPLAGLAKNIQYF.

The rearrangement joins TRBV5-4 to TRBJ1-1, with D perhaps TRBD1 (6 bases). Deletions cut 4 bases from V and 1 base from J, with 11 bases between. This CDR3 region has 14 residues. Germline-derived CDR1 and CDR2 are SGHNT and YYREEE (reference sequence). CDR3: CASSPGTQNTEAFF. The CDR3 DNA is TGTGCCAGCAGCCCCGGGACACAGAACACTGAAGCTTTCTTT.

V gene TRBV27 combines with J gene TRBJ2-1; D unresolved. V dropped 2 bases and J dropped 0 bases, with 17 bases sitting between them. Germline CDR1 and CDR2: MNHEY and SMNVEV (reference sequence). The CDR3 length is 18 residues. CDR3 protein: CASSLVLPTRYSYNEQFF. Written as DNA, the CDR3 is TGTGCCAGCAGTTTAGTCCTCCCAACTCGGTACTCCTACAATGAGCAGTTCTTC.

The V and J genes are TRBV19 and TRBJ1-1; 8 bases line up with TRBD1. This CDR3 is built from 14 residues. Looked up from germline, CDR1 is LNHDA and CDR2 is SQIVND (reference sequence). Losses at the gene ends were 5 bases for V and 5 bases for J; bases not matched to a gene: 7. This CDR3 is CASSFGQGWTEAFF. The DNA for the CDR3 is TGTGCCAGTAGTTTTGGACAGGGATGGACTGAAGCTTTCTTT.